The 13 T cell receptor beta chains reported below all come from one sample, sequenced in a study of OX40 agonist ivuxolimab in advanced cancers. Assay used: immunoSEQ multiplex PCR; TCRdb lists only in-frame clones, some missing. This table holds tens of thousands of clones, around 80% found once. The starting material was CD4+ or CD8+ T cells sorted from blood, obtained in a trial of the OX40 agonist ivuxolimab. These receptors all stem from an adult with an advanced solid tumor such as melanoma, head and neck, liver or kidney cancer.

This chain joins TRBV9 and TRBJ2-2; 7 nucleotides align to TRBD2. CDR3 size: 16 residues. V was pared by 4 bases and J by 2 bases, with 8 bases of the junction left unmatched. Germline V CDR1 and CDR2: SGDLS, YYNGEE. The CDR3 region has the DNA TGTGCCAGCAGCTCCCTTCCGGGAGGAAACACCGGGGAGCTGTTTTTT. Protein: CASSSLPGGNTGELFF. Complete variable domain (other parts from reference TRBV9 and TRBJ2-2): DSGVTQTPKHLITATGQRVTLRCSPRSGDLSVYWYQQSLDQGLQFLIQYYNGEERAKGNILERFSAQQFPDLHSELNLSSLELGDSALYFCASSSLPGGNTGELFFGEGSRLTVL.

The DNA of the CDR3 is TGTGCCAGCAGTCAAGGGACACTCCAAGAGACCCAGTACTTC. As protein: CASSQGTLQETQYF. The chain has TRBV27 and TRBJ2-5, with D possibly being TRBD1 (6 bases). CDR1 is MNHEY, CDR2 SMNVEV, per germline (reference sequence). Trimming left V 5 bases short and J 1 base short, with 11 bases between. The CDR3 covers 14 residues.

The V gene is TRBV18, the J gene TRBJ2-3, with a tentative D call TRBD2 (5 bases). The V gene lost 6 bases and the J gene lost 2 bases, with 9 bases spanning the gap. Germline V CDR1 and CDR2: KGHSH, LQKENI. The CDR3 loop spans 13 amino acids. This CDR3 reads CASSSRATDTQYF. DNA of the CDR3: TGTGCCAGCTCGTCGAGGGCCACAGATACGCAGTATTTT.

This sequence joins TRBV25-1 and TRBJ1-1; D gene uncertain. V lost 2 bases to trimming and J lost 4 bases, with 11 bases between them. Germline V gene sequence: CDR1 MGHDK, CDR2 SYGVNS. CDR3 size: 14 residues. In nucleotides, the CDR3 is TGTGCCAGCAGTGAAGGTCTCGAGGGCACTGAAGCTTTCTTT. Translating gives CASSEGLEGTEAFF.

The J gene is TRBJ1-1, the V gene TRBV11-2; D not resolved. The germline CDR1 and CDR2 sequences are SGHAT and FQNNGV. Trimming pared 7 bases from V and 4 bases from J, leaving 13 bases between. The CDR3 extends over 13 amino acids. In DNA, the CDR3 is TGTGCCAGCACCTCACCACCGGGCACTGAAGCTTTCTTT. Its translation is CASTSPPGTEAFF.

The V gene is TRBV14, the J gene TRBJ2-7, with 7 bases identical to TRBD1. V shed 6 bases and J 5 bases; nucleotides not matched to a gene: 10. The CDR3 runs 14 residues. CDR1 is SGHDN and CDR2 is FVKESK in the germline V gene. This CDR3 reads CASSYEGAVNEQYF. Here the CDR3 DNA reads TGTGCCAGCAGTTACGAGGGGGCCGTAAACGAGCAGTACTTC.

V gene TRBV28 combines with J gene TRBJ2-4; D uncertain. CDR1 MDHEN and CDR2 SYDVKM come from the germline V gene. V was pared by 6 bases and J by 3 bases, with 18 bases between. The CDR3 has 16 amino acids. CDR3: CASRPPTGYGKNIQYF. In nucleotides, the CDR3 is TGTGCCAGCAGACCTCCGACTGGGTATGGCAAAAACATTCAGTACTTC. Full variable domain (outside the CDR3, taken from reference TRBV28 and TRBJ2-4): DVKVTQSSRYLVKRTGEKVFLECVQDMDHENMFWYRQDPGLGLRLIYFSYDVKMKEKGDIPEGYSVSREKKERFSLILESASTNQTSMYLCASRPPTGYGKNIQYFGAGTRLSVL.

V and J are TRBV5-5 and TRBJ2-5; TRBD2 aligns across 7 bases. V lost 1 base to trimming and J lost 9 bases; unmatched junction nucleotides: 9. The CDR3 spans 14 residues. Germline loops: CDR1 SGHKS, CDR2 YYEKEE (reference sequence). CDR3 sequence: CASSLLLSREAQYF. The CDR3 DNA reads TGTGCCAGCAGCTTGCTCCTTTCCCGGGAGGCCCAGTACTTC.

This clone appeared a single time. This CDR3 is also generated by other DNA sequences in the sample. The rearrangement links TRBV7-9 to TRBJ2-7; D ambiguous. The CDR3 runs 14 residues. Trimming left V 3 bases short and J 0 bases short, with 9 bases between. Looked up from germline, CDR1 is SEHNR and CDR2 is FQNEAQ (reference sequence). The CDR3 protein is CASSLAVASYEQYF. The CDR3, as DNA: TGTGCCAGCAGCTTGGCAGTAGCCTCCTACGAGCAGTACTTC.

The chain employs TRBV19 and TRBJ1-5; weak D call: TRBD1 (6 bases). Trimming shortened V by 2 bases and J by 15 bases, and 17 bases separated the two germline ends. The CDR3 covers 13 residues. Germline V gene lookup returns CDR1 LNHDA and CDR2 SQIVND (reference sequence). The CDR3 sequence is CASSIKTGPWRHF. The DNA of the CDR3 is TGTGCCAGTAGTATAAAGACAGGACCCTGGCGGCATTTT.

This sequence joins TRBV2 and TRBJ2-1; TRBD2 matches at 12 bases. The ends lost 6 bases at V and 7 bases at J; junction bases unmatched: 7. Per the germline V gene, CDR1 is SNHLY and CDR2 is FYNNEI. CDR3 length: 15 amino acids. The chain's CDR3 is CASSGTSGFVNEQFF. In DNA form, the CDR3 reads TGTGCCAGCAGCGGGACTAGCGGGTTTGTGAATGAGCAGTTCTTC.

The chain has TRBV6-1 and TRBJ1-3; D not resolved. V lost 0 bases and J 8 bases, leaving 8 bases between the germline ends. This CDR3 region has 13 residues. Germline CDR1 reads MNHNS; CDR2 reads SASEGT. This chain's CDR3 is CASSEALFHTIYF. The CDR3 bases are TGTGCCAGCAGTGAAGCGCTTTTCCACACCATATATTTT.

This chain connects TRBV7-2 to TRBJ1-1, with 9 bases identical to TRBD1. Germline values: CDR1 SGHTA, CDR2 FQGNSA. The junction had 7 bases not matched to a gene; V was cut back by 6 bases and J by 5 bases. The CDR3 has 14 residues. CDR3 nucleotide sequence: TGTGCCAGCAGGCCACAGGGGGCGCTTACTGAAGCTTTCTTT. Protein product: CASRPQGALTEAFF.